The 22 T cell receptor beta chains in this list originate from one sample, sequenced in a study of T cells in Graves' hyperthyroidism and ophthalmopathy. The investigators amplified TCR beta CDR3 regions from RNA transcripts. A first-round RT-PCR of the TCR CDR3 used the HTBI primer set. MiXCR, applied by TCRdb to the multiplex PCR reads, yields one record per CDR3 protein. The sample carries approximately 330,000 distinct CDR3 sequences, approximately 18% recorded once. Sequencing input: blood. These receptors came from a woman in her fifties or sixties with Graves' hyperthyroidism.

This clonotype was detected a few times. This chain connects TRBV18 to TRBJ2-2; no definite D call. V dropped 3 bases and J dropped 3 bases, with 8 bases sitting between them. Germline values: CDR1 KGHSH, CDR2 LQKENI. The CDR3 consists of 14 residues. DNA of the CDR3: TGTGCCAGCTCACCGGCCGTGGACACCGGGGAGCTGTTTTTT. Amino acid sequence: CASSPAVDTGELFF.

The rearrangement uses TRBV6-2 or TRBV6-3 and TRBJ2-2; D could derive from TRBD1 or TRBD2 (5 bases each). V was pared by 5 bases and J by 6 bases, with 19 bases between. This CDR3 is 16 amino acids long. Germline V CDR1 and CDR2: MNHEY, SVGEGT. The CDR3 spells CASSPPGRVGPGELFF. Written as DNA, the CDR3 is TGTGCCAGCAGTCCGCCGGGGCGGGTCGGCCCCGGGGAGCTGTTTTTT.

This clonotype was detected only a few times. The genes are TRBV4-1 and TRBJ1-2; 8 bases line up with TRBD1. Germline V gene lookup returns CDR1 MGHRA and CDR2 YSYEKL. The CDR3 length is 14 residues. V shed 3 bases and J 8 bases; nucleotides not matched to a gene: 8. The CDR3 spells CASSHPDRGGGYTF. CDR3 coding DNA: TGCGCCAGCAGCCACCCAGACAGGGGAGGGGGCTACACCTTC.

This clonotype was found once. This chain links TRBV2 with TRBJ1-5; D unresolved. The CDR3 is 16 residues long. CDR1 and CDR2 (germline): SNHLY, FYNNEI. Trimming removed 3 bases from V and 2 bases from J, with 14 bases in between. CDR3 nucleotide sequence: TGTGCCAGCAGTGACGATGAGTTTTTTGGCAATCAGCCCCAGCATTTT. Amino acids: CASSDDEFFGNQPQHF.

Points on this clonotype: Since the CDR3 does not end with the conserved phenylalanine or tryptophan, this likely comes from a read error. CDR3 loop: CASNFPPGGRAPYEQYL. The CDR3 coding sequence is TGTGCCAGCAATTTCCCCCCGGGCGGGAGGGCCCCCTACGAGCAGTACCTC. The V call is TRBV28, the J call TRBJ2-7; 9 positions match TRBD2. The CDR3 consists of 17 residues. CDR1 MDHEN and CDR2 SYDVKM come from the germline V gene. J lost 2 bases, V lost 7 bases, and 15 bases had no gene match.

Written as DNA, the CDR3 is TGTGCCAGCAGACGGGAATCTAACTATGGCTACACCTTC. Its protein is CASRRESNYGYTF. The chain carries TRBV5-6 and TRBJ1-2, with D hard to call. CDR3 length: 13 residues. Germline V gene lookup returns CDR1 SGHDT and CDR2 YYEEEE. With 5 bases removed from V and 0 bases from J, the gap between germline ends came to 8 bases.

This clonotype was found many times. The chain employs TRBV4-1 and TRBJ2-7; possibly TRBD1 for D (6 bases). The germline V and J ends were trimmed by 0 bases and 3 bases, with 15 bases remaining between them. The germline V gene has CDR1 MGHRA and CDR2 YSYEKL. This CDR3 region has 16 residues. The CDR3 DNA reads as TGCGCCAGCAGCCAAGATTACAGGGCACGAGGCTACGAGCAGTACTTC. The encoded protein is CASSQDYRARGYEQYF.

This clonotype appeared many times. The V gene is TRBV28, the J gene TRBJ2-7; D ambiguous. Trimming took 4 bases from V and 5 from J, leaving 9 bases between them. Germline CDR1 MDHEN, CDR2 SYDVKM. The CDR3 has 12 residues. CDR3 residues: CASSSAVDEQYF. Here the CDR3 DNA reads TGTGCCAGCAGTTCAGCTGTGGACGAGCAGTACTTC. Filled out from reference TRBV28 and TRBJ2-7, the complete variable domain reads DVKVTQSSRYLVKRTGEKVFLECVQDMDHENMFWYRQDPGLGLRLIYFSYDVKMKEKGDIPEGYSVSREKKERFSLILESASTNQTSMYLCASSSAVDEQYFGPGTRLTVT.

This clonotype was observed a handful of times. This chain uses TRBV2 with TRBJ2-2; D is tentatively TRBD1 or TRBD2 (6 bases each). Trimming left V 11 bases short and J 8 bases short, with 15 bases between. This CDR3 spans 12 amino acids. The germline CDR1 and CDR2 sequences are SNHLY and FYNNEI. CDR3 DNA sequence: TGTGCCCAGAGGGGGGCAAGAGGGGAGCTGTTTTTT. It codes for CAQRGARGELFF.

In this sample, this clonotype turned up many times. This chain connects TRBV12-3 or TRBV12-4 to TRBJ1-4; 8 bases match TRBD1. The CDR3 covers 12 residues. Trimming took 6 bases from V and 13 from J; bases not matched to a gene: 7. CDR3 protein: CASSLDREALFF. The CDR3 DNA sequence: TGTGCCAGCAGCCTGGACAGGGAAGCACTGTTTTTT.

This clonotype has more than one count but fewer than ten. The rearrangement uses TRBV14 and TRBJ2-5; D not certain. V was shortened by 4 bases and J by 7 bases, with 7 bases between the two germline ends. The V gene's germline CDR1 is SGHDN and CDR2 FVKESK. CDR3 length equals 11 residues. The CDR3 DNA reads TGTGCCAGCAGCCTCTACACGACCCAGTACTTC. Amino acid sequence: CASSLYTTQYF. Supplemented by reference TRBV14 and TRBJ2-5, the full variable domain reads EAGVTQFPSHSVIEKGQTVTLRCDPISGHDNLYWYRRVMGKEIKFLLHFVKESKQDESGMPNNRFLAERTGGTYSTLKVQPAELEDSGVYFCASSLYTTQYFGPGTRLLVL.

V usage is TRBV12-3 or TRBV12-4 and J usage is TRBJ1-4; D not resolved. CDR3 length: 15 residues. Trimming cost V 5 bases and J 8 bases, with 18 bases left between them. The CDR3 is CASSPELGGSEKLFF. CDR3 nucleotides: TGTGCCAGCAGTCCTGAATTAGGAGGGAGCGAAAAACTGTTTTTT.

This chain links TRBV7-9 with TRBJ2-3; 9 nucleotides match TRBD1. Germline-derived CDR1 and CDR2 are SEHNR and FQNEAQ (reference sequence). The CDR3 contains 18 residues. J lost 2 bases, V lost 2 bases, and 11 bases had no gene match. In DNA, the CDR3 is TGTGCCAGCAGCTTATCGACAGGGGGGGCCCCCGCCACAGATACGCAGTATTTT. It is translated as CASSLSTGGAPATDTQYF.

V and J are TRBV2 and TRBJ2-7, with 10 bases lining up with TRBD2. With 8 bases clipped from V and 2 bases from J, the junction kept 6 bases outside the gene matches. This CDR3 has 14 residues. Germline-derived CDR1 and CDR2 are SNHLY and FYNNEI. The CDR3 loop reads CASRLAGGPYEQYV. In DNA form, the CDR3 reads TGTGCCAGCCGCTTAGCGGGGGGTCCCTACGAGCAGTACGTC.

This clonotype has a count of ten or more. CDR3 region: CASRSRTGVGYTF. Written as DNA, the CDR3 is TGTGCCAGCCGCTCGCGAACAGGAGTCGGCTACACCTTC. The V and J genes are TRBV27 and TRBJ1-2; maybe TRBD1 (5 bases). The V end was cut by 8 bases, the J end by 8 bases, with 18 bases between. This CDR3 is 13 amino acids long. Per germline, CDR1 MNHEY and CDR2 SMNVEV (reference sequence).

The chain couples TRBV25-1 to TRBJ2-2; D unresolved. Trimming stripped 6 bases from V and 5 bases from J, with 13 bases between. The CDR3 spans 14 residues. Germline lookup yields CDR1 MGHDK and CDR2 SYGVNS. The CDR3 coding sequence is TGTGCCAGCAGGAAGAATGTGGAGACCGGGGAGCTGTTTTTT. Translating it yields CASRKNVETGELFF. The full variable domain, completed using reference TRBV25-1 and TRBJ2-2, is EADIYQTPRYLVIGTGKKITLECSQTMGHDKMYWYQQDPGMELHLIHYSYGVNSTEKGDLSSESTVSRIRTEHFPLTLESARPSHTSQYLCASRKNVETGELFFGEGSRLTVL.

V gene TRBV9 combines with J gene TRBJ2-1; 11 nucleotides line up with TRBD2. CDR3 length equals 17 residues. With V trimmed by 4 bases and J by 8 bases, 14 bases remained unmatched. CDR1 SGDLS and CDR2 YYNGEE come from the germline V gene. CDR3 protein: CASSPTRGSGGADEQFF. In DNA, the CDR3 is TGTGCCAGCAGCCCTACCCGGGGTAGCGGGGGGGCCGATGAGCAGTTCTTC.

In the case of this clonotype: This sequence may be a read error, since a much larger clone differs from it by one base. It is unclear where the CDR3 begins or ends on the DNA, so no DNA is shown, and the CDR3 is as TCRdb lists it. The chain couples TRBV6-5 to TRBJ2-3; TRBD1 is taken as the D call from the table, unchecked against the DNA. Termini included, the CDR3 measures 12 amino acids. Per the germline V gene, CDR1 is MNHEY and CDR2 is SVGAGI. The CDR3 sequence is CASSWGQGTRYF.

The J gene is TRBJ1-5, the V gene TRBV27, with 10 bases fitting TRBD1. The CDR3 loop spans 17 amino acids. J was trimmed by 2 bases and V by 4 bases; bases with no gene match: 8. The germline CDR1 and CDR2 sequences are MNHEY and SMNVEV (reference sequence). The CDR3 protein is CASSSGQGSWGNQPQHF. CDR3 sequence (DNA): TGTGCCAGCAGTTCGGGACAGGGGAGCTGGGGCAATCAGCCCCAGCATTTT.

J is TRBJ1-3 and V is TRBV7-3; D ambiguous. The CDR3 is 17 amino acids. V was shortened by 3 bases and J by 1 base, with 16 bases between the two germline ends. CDR1 is SGHTA, CDR2 FQGTGA, per germline. CDR3 sequence: CASSFPEAWYSGNTIYF. As DNA, the CDR3 is TGTGCCAGCAGCTTCCCGGAAGCCTGGTATTCTGGAAACACCATATATTTT.

This chain joins TRBV24-1 and TRBJ2-1; D unresolved. Germline values: CDR1 KGHDR, CDR2 SFDVKD. The CDR3 is 13 amino acids. V was pared by 4 bases and J by 4 bases, with 7 bases between. CDR3 bases: TGTGCCACCAGTGAGGTACCTTACAATGAGCAGTTCTTC. Its protein product is CATSEVPYNEQFF.

The chain uses TRBV30 and TRBJ2-7; the D gene is possibly TRBD1 (6 bases). The germline gives CDR1 GTSNPN, CDR2 SVGIG (reference sequence). This CDR3 comprises 13 residues. V gave up 2 bases and J gave up 11 bases, with 19 bases separating them. This chain's CDR3 is CAWSSIPRDKEYF. The DNA for the CDR3 is TGTGCCTGGAGTTCCATCCCCCGGGACAAGGAGTACTTC.